The clone carrying this T cell receptor beta chain is a singleton in its sample. Its antigen is undetermined. This entry is derived from a study of shared clonotypes between healthy human individuals. Study-wide findings and caveats: Memory subsets generally showed lower estimated richness than naive subsets. Several donors held around 5% of naive CD4 clonotypes in common.

Some 30,000 T cell genomes (roughly 0.2 ug DNA) went into each sorted-subset replicate. Produced via immunoSEQ multiplex PCR; TCRdb's table is partial and in-frame only. The table has about 750,000 clones, 85% to 95% seen once; the top ten hold around 24%. V lost 2 bases and J 6 bases, leaving 8 bases between the germline ends. The CDR3 is 13 residues long. The germline V gene has CDR1 PRHDT and CDR2 FYEKMQ (reference sequence). In the naive CD8 group, cells lacked CD45RO and were positively selected for CCR7, so terminally differentiated effector memory CD45RA+ cells were left out. The J gene is TRBJ2-1, the V gene TRBV13, with D possibly matching TRBD1 (5 bases). The sample was naive CD8+ T cells sorted from blood. This TCR came from a man under 40 in good health. For the CDR3, the DNA is TGTGCCAGCAGCTTACAGGGTCCCAATGAGCAGTTCTTC. Its translation: CASSLQGPNEQFF.